The 6 T cell receptor beta chains presented below share a single source sample, sequenced in a study of OX40 agonist ivuxolimab in advanced cancers. Profiling relied on immunoSEQ multiplex PCR, and the TCRdb table lists in-frame clones only, not all of them. The sample has approximately 82,000 clones; around 87% are singletons. Sample: CD4+ or CD8+ T cells sorted from blood, taken in a trial of the OX40 agonist ivuxolimab. These receptors were taken from an adult with an advanced solid tumor such as melanoma, head and neck, liver or kidney cancer.

The rearrangement uses TRBV30 and TRBJ1-2, with D hard to call. CDR1 is GTSNPN and CDR2 is SVGIG in the germline V gene (reference sequence). The V end lost 0 bases, the J end lost 4 bases, and 12 bases lay between the germline ends. CDR3 length: 14 amino acids. CDR3 DNA sequence: TGTGCCTGGAGTGTCCCCCTGGCGACCTATGGCTACACCTTC. Amino acid sequence: CAWSVPLATYGYTF. The full variable domain, its missing parts supplied by reference TRBV30 and TRBJ1-2, is SQTIHQWPATLVQPVGSPLSLECTVEGTSNPNLYWYRQAAGRGLQLLFYSVGIGQISSEVPQNLSASRPQDRQFILSSKKLLLSDSGFYLCAWSVPLATYGYTFGSGTRLTVV.

The chain joins TRBV7-8 to TRBJ2-1, with D maybe TRBD2 (5 bases). Trimming removed 2 bases at V and 10 bases at J, with 9 bases between. Germline V gives CDR1 SGHVS, CDR2 FQNEAQ. The CDR3 extends over 12 amino acids. The CDR3 here is CASSLNGNEQFF. The CDR3 nucleotides are TGTGCCAGCAGCTTAAACGGGAACGAGCAGTTCTTC.

This chain uses TRBV19 with TRBJ1-2, with unresolved D. Germline V CDR1 and CDR2: LNHDA, SQIVND (reference sequence). Trimming stripped 3 bases from V and 7 bases from J, with 9 bases between. CDR3 length equals 12 residues. CDR3 in DNA: TGTGCCAGTAGTATGATAGGTTCTGGCTACACCTTC. Encoded protein: CASSMIGSGYTF.

The chain links TRBV7-9 to TRBJ2-4; perhaps TRBD2 as D (5 bases). V was clipped by 0 bases and J by 7 bases, with 10 bases between them. CDR1 and CDR2 (germline): SEHNR, FQNEAQ (reference sequence). The CDR3 is 14 residues long. The CDR3 loop is CASSLAEGANIQYF. CDR3 bases: TGTGCCAGCAGCTTAGCTGAGGGTGCGAACATTCAGTACTTC.

The CDR3, as DNA: TGCAGCGTTCGCGGGAGCTCCTACAATGAGCAGTTCTTC. It translates to CSVRGSSYNEQFF. The chain combines TRBV29-1 with TRBJ2-1, with TRBD2 matching over 7 bases. The CDR3 has 13 amino acids. With V trimmed by 5 bases and J by 0 bases, 1 base remained unmatched. From germline, CDR1 is SQVTM and CDR2 ANQGSEA.

V is TRBV28 and J is TRBJ2-3; D possibly matches TRBD1 or TRBD2 (5 bases each). Trimming cost V 6 bases and J 2 bases, with 12 bases left between them. CDR1 and CDR2 (germline): MDHEN, SYDVKM. The CDR3 is made up of 14 amino acids. The CDR3 loop reads CASRRGGYTDTQYF. The CDR3 DNA sequence: TGTGCCAGCAGGAGGGGCGGATACACAGATACGCAGTATTTT. Full variable domain (missing parts from reference TRBV28 and TRBJ2-3): DVKVTQSSRYLVKRTGEKVFLECVQDMDHENMFWYRQDPGLGLRLIYFSYDVKMKEKGDIPEGYSVSREKKERFSLILESASTNQTSMYLCASRRGGYTDTQYFGPGTRLTVL.